This T cell receptor beta chain was recorded in a study of blood T cells in healthy people across ages. General study points: No one knew whether donors had CMV, which possibly confounded expanded clonotype changes.

Sample-barcoded 5' priming and a J-beta primer mix drove a second PCR of roughly 6 to 12 cycles. TCRdb re-called the 5' RACE reads through MiXCR, storing one row per CDR3 protein. The top ten clones hold roughly 25% of a sample with some 860,000 distinct CDR3 sequences, about 61% of them seen once. Of note for this clonotype: The antigen is not known.

The origin of this receptor is a man between 40 and 49 years old in good health. The sequenced sample consisted of blood.

CDR3: CASAESGMIETQYF. CDR3 in DNA: TGTGCCAGCGCTGAATCGGGCATGATAGAGACCCAGTACTTC. V gene TRBV6-2 or TRBV6-3 combines with J gene TRBJ2-5; D gene unclear. The germline CDR1 and CDR2 sequences are MNHEY and SVGEGT. The CDR3 length is 14 residues. The V gene lost 8 bases and the J gene lost 4 bases, with 17 bases spanning the gap.